Listed below are T cell receptor beta chains from one sample, sequenced in a study of identical twins. One entry per CDR3 protein, called by TCRdb with MiXCR from the 5' RACE reads. The table records about 520,000 distinct CDR3 sequences, approximately 22% of them present only once. The same sample was also used in a study of T cells expressing NK-cell markers.

Source material: CD4+ T cells sorted from blood. The source is a woman aged 18-35 years in good health. The CDR3 runs from the conserved cysteine through the conserved F or W. The order of the fields is V gene, CDR3 length, CDR3 protein.

v_call: TRBV20-1; cdr3_length: 12; cdr3_aa: CSAPGQGSEQYF
v_call: TRBV5-1; cdr3_length: 15; cdr3_aa: CASSLMSGREETQYF
v_call: TRBV12-3/TRBV12-4; cdr3_length: 16; cdr3_aa: CASSDRGGGSYNEQFF
v_call: TRBV6-5; cdr3_length: 15; cdr3_aa: CASSYPGQGGDEQFF
v_call: TRBV12-3/TRBV12-4; cdr3_length: 13; cdr3_aa: CASSRDNTGELFF
v_call: TRBV2; cdr3_length: 13; cdr3_aa: CASSALLRNEQFF
v_call: TRBV7-2; cdr3_length: 12; cdr3_aa: CASSLLGSEQYF
v_call: TRBV5-1; cdr3_length: 13; cdr3_aa: CASSLWGLDTQYF
v_call: TRBV20-1; cdr3_length: 16; cdr3_aa: CSAGTTSGGSYNEQFF
v_call: TRBV6-1; cdr3_length: 14; cdr3_aa: CASSIRGGDQPQHF
v_call: TRBV7-3; cdr3_length: 14; cdr3_aa: CASSLDRDSDTQYF
v_call: TRBV12-3/TRBV12-4; cdr3_length: 13; cdr3_aa: CASSSNSNYGYTF
v_call: TRBV5-6; cdr3_length: 12; cdr3_aa: CASSMGTSKQYF
v_call: TRBV20-1; cdr3_length: 14; cdr3_aa: CSVFSGTDNYGYTF
v_call: TRBV20-1; cdr3_length: 13; cdr3_aa: CSARGWGTDTQYF
v_call: TRBV20-1; cdr3_length: 15; cdr3_aa: CSAAVAEGSYNEQFF
v_call: TRBV7-2; cdr3_length: 13; cdr3_aa: CASSLGQVDEQYF
v_call: TRBV20-1; cdr3_length: 14; cdr3_aa: CSARSQVNPNEQFF
v_call: TRBV5-1; cdr3_length: 14; cdr3_aa: CASSLISGTGEQYF
v_call: TRBV10-3; cdr3_length: 11; cdr3_aa: CAISENTEAFF